This T cell receptor (beta chain) was sequenced for a study of draining lymph node invasion in breast cancer (TCRdb year 2020). For the wider study: Nodal metastasis was diagnosed by histology and cytokeratin immunohistochemistry, and confirmation was obtained by EpCAM/CD45 flow cytometry. In a separate targeted assay, sorted memory regulatory T cells and memory conventional CD4 T cells were compared across breast cancer tissues by bulk TCR-beta CDR3 sequencing. Matched non-invaded and tumor-invaded tumor-draining lymph nodes plus the primary tumor were contributed by each patient, with both Treg and Tconv subsets profiled. The separate targeted TCR sequencing covered lymph nodes from roughly five patients, with primary tumors sequenced for three of those patients. Study-wide findings and limitations: Tracking the tumor top-100 clones was possible in just a couple of patients. Detection of some of the top 100 tumor clones in both invaded and non-invaded nodes suggests recirculation between tumor and draining nodes. Data could not resolve whether Treg conversion occurred in a given organ or whether converted Tregs recirculated between nodes and tumor. Shared TCRs between Treg and Tconv subsets were considered suggestive but not proof of common clonal origin. In the targeted TCR-seq data, Tregs appeared more clonally expanded than Tconvs in all tissues, and both subsets were less diverse in tumor than lymph nodes. Roughly 14-25% of Treg TCRs were shared with Tconvs per tissue, interpreted as suggesting peripheral Treg induction.

With respect to this clonotype: Its antigen remains unidentified. No base quality values were provided; no much bigger clone lies one nucleotide off.

Library prep was done by bulk RNA-seq. Sequencing took place on an Illumina HiSeq 2500. In the paper's pipeline: In the separate targeted TCR-seq dataset, CDR3 sequences were extracted from raw reads and quantified using MiXCR version 2.1.5 with default parameters. The separate targeted TCR-seq dataset defined each TCR-beta clone by its combination of V gene, J gene and CDR3 sequence. The separate targeted TCR-seq dataset was filtered by first dropping clones with fewer than three counts and then keeping only the 90% most strongly expressed clones in each sample. The separate targeted TCR-seq dataset calculated Treg-Tconv overlap for each tissue as the number of shared clones divided by the total number of Treg clones, multiplied by 100. TCRdb reanalyzed the raw reads on its own, using fastp at Q25 for trimming and MiXCR for clone calling, and kept in-frame beta chains. Under each unique CDR3 protein, matching rows form one entry showing the most common genes and DNA. TCRdb's processing, not the authors' own work, is the source of the V and J calls. This sample gives approximately 2,900 distinct CDR3 sequences in total; about three quarters of them show up just once. The ten largest clones capture roughly 10% of the sample.

Spanning cysteine to phenylalanine, the CDR3 consists of 13 amino acids. The DNA shown is the 39-base CDR3, in frame from base 1. The germline ends are 11 bases apart after V is trimmed by 6 bases and J by 0 bases. CDR1 DFQATT and CDR2 SNEGSKA are derived from the germline V gene (reference sequence). Memory conventional CD4 T cells were isolated by sorting for CD4+ CD45RA- CD25- cells. Tumor-draining lymph nodes were classified as non-invaded or invaded according to the absence or presence of metastatic tumor cells. Before staining and sorting, T cells were pre-enriched using a Miltenyi Pan T Cell isolation kit. Immunohistochemistry for estrogen receptor, progesterone receptor, HER2 and Ki-67 was used to characterize primary tumors. Within a few hours after surgery, fresh surgical tissue was processed by cutting the tissue into small fragments. Tissue fragments were enzymatically digested with Liberase TL plus DNase for 20 to 25 minutes and filtered through a 40-micrometer strainer. After DAPI live/dead staining, sorting was performed on a BD FACS Aria II with about 96-99% purity. Sorted cells were lysed in TCL buffer and RNA was purified with a Norgen Single Cell RNA purification kit including DNase treatment.

The chain couples TRBV20-1 to TRBJ1-1, with no confident D gene call. Sequenced sample: sorted memory CD4+ effector T cells from a lymph node. The meaning of the sample's cell subset or site label: CD45RA-negative sorted CD4+ T cells (memory Tconv or effector/memory Treg). The origin of this receptor is a female donor with luminal breast cancer. The CDR3 is CSAPPRLNTEAFF. The nucleotide sequence reads as follows: TGCAGTGCCCCACCGAGATTGAACACTGAAGCTTTCTTT.